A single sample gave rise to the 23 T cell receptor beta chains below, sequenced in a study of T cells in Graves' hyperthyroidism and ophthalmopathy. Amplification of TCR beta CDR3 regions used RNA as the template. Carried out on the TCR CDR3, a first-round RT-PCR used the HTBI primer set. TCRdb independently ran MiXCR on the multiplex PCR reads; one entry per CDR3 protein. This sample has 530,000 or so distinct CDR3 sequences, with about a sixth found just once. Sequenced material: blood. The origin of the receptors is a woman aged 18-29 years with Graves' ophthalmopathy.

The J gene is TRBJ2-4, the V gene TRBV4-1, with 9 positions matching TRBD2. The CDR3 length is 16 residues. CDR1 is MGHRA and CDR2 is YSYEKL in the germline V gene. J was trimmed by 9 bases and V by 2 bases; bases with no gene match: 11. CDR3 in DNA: TGCGCCAGCAGCCAACCGGCGGGAGGGCCGCGTAGCATTCAGTACTTC. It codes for CASSQPAGGPRSIQYF.

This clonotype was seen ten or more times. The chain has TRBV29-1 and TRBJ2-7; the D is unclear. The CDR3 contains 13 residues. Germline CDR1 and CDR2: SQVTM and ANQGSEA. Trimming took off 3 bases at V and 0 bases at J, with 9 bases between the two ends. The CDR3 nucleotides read TGCAGCGTTGAGGTCGCGGCCTCCTACGAGCAGTACTTC. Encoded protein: CSVEVAASYEQYF.

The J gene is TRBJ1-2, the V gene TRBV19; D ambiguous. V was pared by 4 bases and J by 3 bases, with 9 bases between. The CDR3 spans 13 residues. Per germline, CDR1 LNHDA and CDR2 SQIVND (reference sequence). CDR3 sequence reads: CASSRAEDYGYTF. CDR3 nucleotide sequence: TGTGCCAGTAGTAGGGCGGAAGACTATGGCTACACCTTC.

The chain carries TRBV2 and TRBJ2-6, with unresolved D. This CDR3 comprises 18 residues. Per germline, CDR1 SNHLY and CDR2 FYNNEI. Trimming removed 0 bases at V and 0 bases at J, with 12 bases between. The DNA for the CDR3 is TGTGCCAGCAGTGAAGCCATCGCTCCTCACTCTGGGGCCAACGTCCTGACTTTC. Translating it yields CASSEAIAPHSGANVLTF. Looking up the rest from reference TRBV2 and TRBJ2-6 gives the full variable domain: EPEVTQTPSHQVTQMGQEVILRCVPISNHLYFYWYRQILGQKVEFLVSFYNNEISEKSEIFDDQFSVERPDGSNFTLKIRSTKLEDSAMYFCASSEAIAPHSGANVLTFGAGSRLTVL.

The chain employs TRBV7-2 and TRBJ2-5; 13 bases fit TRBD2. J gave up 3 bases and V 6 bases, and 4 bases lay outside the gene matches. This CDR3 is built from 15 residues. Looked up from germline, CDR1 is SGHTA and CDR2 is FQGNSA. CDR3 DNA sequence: TGTGCCAGCAGTTGGGGACTAGCGGGAAAAGAGACCCAGTACTTC. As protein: CASSWGLAGKETQYF.

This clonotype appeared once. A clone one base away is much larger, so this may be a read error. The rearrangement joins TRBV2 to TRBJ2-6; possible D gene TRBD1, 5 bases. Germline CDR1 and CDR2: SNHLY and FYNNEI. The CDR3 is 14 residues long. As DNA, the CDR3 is TGTGCCAGCAGCATACCCTCTGGGGCCAACGTCCCGACTTTC. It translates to CASSIPSGANVPTF.

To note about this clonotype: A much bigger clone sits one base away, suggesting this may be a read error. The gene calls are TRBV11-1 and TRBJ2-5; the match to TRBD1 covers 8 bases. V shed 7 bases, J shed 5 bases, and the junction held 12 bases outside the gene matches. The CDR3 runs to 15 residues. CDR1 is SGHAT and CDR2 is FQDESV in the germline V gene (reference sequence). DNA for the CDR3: TGTGCCAGCAATCCAACTCTGGACAGGGCTGAGACCCAGTACTTC. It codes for CASNPTLDRAETQYF.

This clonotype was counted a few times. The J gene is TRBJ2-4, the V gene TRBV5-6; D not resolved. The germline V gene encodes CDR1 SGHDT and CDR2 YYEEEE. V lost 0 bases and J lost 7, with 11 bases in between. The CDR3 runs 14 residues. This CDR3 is CASSLALELNIQYF. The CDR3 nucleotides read TGTGCCAGCAGCTTGGCATTAGAGCTGAACATTCAGTACTTC.

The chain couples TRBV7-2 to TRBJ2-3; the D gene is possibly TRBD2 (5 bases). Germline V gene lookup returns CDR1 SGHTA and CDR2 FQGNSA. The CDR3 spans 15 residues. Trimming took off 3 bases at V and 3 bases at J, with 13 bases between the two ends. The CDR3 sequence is CASSLAREGTDTQYF. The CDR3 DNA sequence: TGTGCCAGCAGCTTGGCCCGGGAAGGAACAGATACGCAGTATTTT.

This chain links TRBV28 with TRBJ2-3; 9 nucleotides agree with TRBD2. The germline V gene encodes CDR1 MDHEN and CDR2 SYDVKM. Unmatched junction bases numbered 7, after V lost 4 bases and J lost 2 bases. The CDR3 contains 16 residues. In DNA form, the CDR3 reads TGTGCCAGCAGTTCTGTAAGCGGGAGGTTCACAGATACGCAGTATTTT. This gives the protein CASSSVSGRFTDTQYF.

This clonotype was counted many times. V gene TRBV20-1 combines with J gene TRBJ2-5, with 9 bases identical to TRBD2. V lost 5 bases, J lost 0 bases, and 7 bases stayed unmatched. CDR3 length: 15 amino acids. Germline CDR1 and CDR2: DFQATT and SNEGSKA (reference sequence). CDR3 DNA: TGCAGTGCTGACTGGGCGGGAGGGTACCAAGAGACCCAGTACTTC. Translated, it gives CSADWAGGYQETQYF.

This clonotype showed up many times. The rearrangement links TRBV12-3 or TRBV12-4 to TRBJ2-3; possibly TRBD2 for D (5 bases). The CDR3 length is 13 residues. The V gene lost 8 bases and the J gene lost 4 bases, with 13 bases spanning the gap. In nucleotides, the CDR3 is TGTGCCAGCGGCATAGCGATGGCAGATACGCAGTATTTT. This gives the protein CASGIAMADTQYF.

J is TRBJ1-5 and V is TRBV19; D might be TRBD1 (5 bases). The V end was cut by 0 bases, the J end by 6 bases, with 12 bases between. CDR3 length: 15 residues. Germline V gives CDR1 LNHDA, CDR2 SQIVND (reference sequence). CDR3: CASSIDPGTAQPQHF. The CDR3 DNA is TGTGCCAGTAGTATAGATCCAGGGACGGCTCAGCCCCAGCATTTT.

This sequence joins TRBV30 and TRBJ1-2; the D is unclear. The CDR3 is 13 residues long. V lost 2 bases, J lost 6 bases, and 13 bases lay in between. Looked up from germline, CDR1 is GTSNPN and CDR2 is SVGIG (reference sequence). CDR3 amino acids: CAWSSGRSHGYTF. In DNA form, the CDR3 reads TGTGCCTGGAGTTCGGGCAGGTCCCATGGCTACACCTTC.

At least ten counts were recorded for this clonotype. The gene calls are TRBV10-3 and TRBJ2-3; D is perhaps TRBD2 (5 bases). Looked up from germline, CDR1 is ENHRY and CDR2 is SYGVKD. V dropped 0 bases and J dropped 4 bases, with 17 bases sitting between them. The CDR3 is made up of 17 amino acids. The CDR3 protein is CAISESRVRQPPDTQYF. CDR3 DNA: TGTGCCATCAGTGAGTCGAGGGTGCGCCAGCCCCCAGATACGCAGTATTTT.

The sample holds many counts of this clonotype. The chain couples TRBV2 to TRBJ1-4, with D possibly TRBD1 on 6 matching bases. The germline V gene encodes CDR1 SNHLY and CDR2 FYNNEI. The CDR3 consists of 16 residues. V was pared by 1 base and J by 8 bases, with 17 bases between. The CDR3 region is CASSEGPGDFYEKLFF. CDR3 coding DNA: TGTGCCAGCAGTGAAGGCCCAGGGGATTTTTACGAAAAACTGTTTTTT. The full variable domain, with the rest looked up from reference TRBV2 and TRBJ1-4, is EPEVTQTPSHQVTQMGQEVILRCVPISNHLYFYWYRQILGQKVEFLVSFYNNEISEKSEIFDDQFSVERPDGSNFTLKIRSTKLEDSAMYFCASSEGPGDFYEKLFFGSGTQLSVL.

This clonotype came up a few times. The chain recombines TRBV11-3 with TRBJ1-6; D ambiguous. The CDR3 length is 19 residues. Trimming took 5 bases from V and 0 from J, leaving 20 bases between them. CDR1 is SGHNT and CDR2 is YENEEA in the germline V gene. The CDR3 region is CASSAEGTGSSSYNSPLHF. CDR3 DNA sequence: TGTGCCAGCAGCGCCGAAGGAACGGGGTCAAGCTCCTATAATTCACCCCTCCACTTT.

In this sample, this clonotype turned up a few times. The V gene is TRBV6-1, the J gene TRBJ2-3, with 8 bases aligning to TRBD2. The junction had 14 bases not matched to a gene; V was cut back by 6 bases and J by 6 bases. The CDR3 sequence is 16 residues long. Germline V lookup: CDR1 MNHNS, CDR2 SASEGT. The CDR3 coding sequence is TGTGCCAGCAGCGAACCTCTAGCGGGCACGAGGGATACGCAGTATTTT. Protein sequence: CASSEPLAGTRDTQYF.

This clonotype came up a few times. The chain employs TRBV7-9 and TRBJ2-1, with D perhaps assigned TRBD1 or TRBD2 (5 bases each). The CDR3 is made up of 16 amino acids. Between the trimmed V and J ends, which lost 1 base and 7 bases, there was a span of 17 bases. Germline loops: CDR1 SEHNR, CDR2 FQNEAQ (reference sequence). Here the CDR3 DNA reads TGTGCCAGCAGCTTAGAAGGGACCCTGCGGGTGAATGAGCAGTTCTTC. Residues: CASSLEGTLRVNEQFF.

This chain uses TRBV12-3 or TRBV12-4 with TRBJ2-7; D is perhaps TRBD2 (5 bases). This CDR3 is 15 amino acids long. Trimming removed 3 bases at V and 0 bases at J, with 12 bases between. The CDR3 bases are TGTGCCAGCAGTTTGAGGGTATCAGGCTCCTACGAGCAGTACTTC. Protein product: CASSLRVSGSYEQYF.

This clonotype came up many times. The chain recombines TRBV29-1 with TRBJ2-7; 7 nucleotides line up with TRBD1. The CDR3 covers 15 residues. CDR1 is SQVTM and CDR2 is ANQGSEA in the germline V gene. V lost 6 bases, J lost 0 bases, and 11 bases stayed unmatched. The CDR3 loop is CSVALPGQSSYEQYF. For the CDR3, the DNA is TGCAGCGTCGCCCTTCCGGGACAGAGCTCCTACGAGCAGTACTTC.

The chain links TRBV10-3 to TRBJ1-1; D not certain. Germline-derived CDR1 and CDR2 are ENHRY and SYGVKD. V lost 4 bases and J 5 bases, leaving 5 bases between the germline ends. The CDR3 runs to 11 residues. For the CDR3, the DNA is TGTGCCATCAGTGGGGAAACTGAAGCTTTCTTT. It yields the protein CAISGETEAFF.

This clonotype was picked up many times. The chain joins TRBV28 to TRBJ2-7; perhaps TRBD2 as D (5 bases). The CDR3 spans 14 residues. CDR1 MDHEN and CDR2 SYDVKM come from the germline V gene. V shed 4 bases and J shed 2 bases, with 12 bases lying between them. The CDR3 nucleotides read TGTGCCAGCAGTTCCGCCGGGATAACCTACGAGCAGTACTTC. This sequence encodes CASSSAGITYEQYF. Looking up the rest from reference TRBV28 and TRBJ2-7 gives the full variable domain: DVKVTQSSRYLVKRTGEKVFLECVQDMDHENMFWYRQDPGLGLRLIYFSYDVKMKEKGDIPEGYSVSREKKERFSLILESASTNQTSMYLCASSSAGITYEQYFGPGTRLTVT.